Below, 20 T cell receptor beta chains from the same sample are listed, as sequenced in a study of PD-L1 blockade in urothelial cancer (dated by TCRdb to 2015 to 2018). The receptor library was made with the immunoSEQ multiplex PCR assay. TCRdb's version of the immuneACCESS table is confined to in-frame rearrangements and falls short of the full clone set. An unresolved V gene accounts for under half of the shortfall where checked; the remainder is of unknown origin. The sample includes approximately 100,000 clones, with 70% to 90% observed a single time. Of the sample, around 2.4% falls within the top ten clones. Sequenced material: PBMCs, taken around atezolizumab (anti-PD-L1) treatment. The origin of the receptors is a man over 45 with urothelial cancer.

V is TRBV12-2 and J is TRBJ2-5; the DNA was not compared with TRBD2, the D call given in the table. TRBV12-2 is a pseudogene locus. CDR3 size: 14 residues. The CDR3 DNA reads TGTGCAAGTCGCTTAGAGTACTGTCAAGAGACCCAGTACTTC. Amino acids: CASRLEYCQETQYF.

This chain joins TRBV27 and TRBJ2-6; possibly TRBD1 for D (6 bases). The ends were cut back, 4 bases at V and 0 bases at J, with 16 bases in the middle. Germline V gene data show CDR1 as MNHEY and CDR2 as SMNVEV (reference sequence). The CDR3 runs to 18 residues. The CDR3 coding sequence is TGTGCCAGCAGTTCACGACAGGCCCAAGGCTCTGGGGCCAACGTCCTGACTTTC. Translation gives CASSSRQAQGSGANVLTF.

The chain links TRBV5-4 to TRBJ2-7; D is uncertain. V was clipped by 0 bases and J by 0 bases, with 10 bases between them. Germline CDR1 SGHNT, CDR2 YYREEE (reference sequence). The CDR3 is 15 amino acids. The CDR3: CASSLAGESSYEQYF. The CDR3 DNA follows: TGTGCCAGCAGCTTGGCCGGTGAAAGCTCCTACGAGCAGTACTTC.

This clone was picked up a small number of times. The CDR3 DNA follows: TGTGCCAGCTCACCGTACAGTGGTCGGAACGCTGGAAACACCATATATTTT. Translating gives CASSPYSGRNAGNTIYF. This sequence joins TRBV18 and TRBJ1-3; D gene unclear. The ends were cut back, 3 bases at V and 2 bases at J, with 17 bases in the middle. The CDR3 extends over 17 amino acids. Germline CDR1 is KGHSH and CDR2 is LQKENI.

J is TRBJ1-1 and V is TRBV2; D remains unclear. V was pared by 9 bases and J by 1 base, with 12 bases between. The CDR3 extends over 13 amino acids. Germline CDR1 reads SNHLY; CDR2 reads FYNNEI. CDR3 nucleotides: TGTGCCAGAGGGAGCGGCCCGAACACTGAAGCTTTCTTT. It encodes CARGSGPNTEAFF. Filled out from reference TRBV2 and TRBJ1-1, the complete variable domain reads EPEVTQTPSHQVTQMGQEVILRCVPISNHLYFYWYRQILGQKVEFLVSFYNNEISEKSEIFDDQFSVERPDGSNFTLKIRSTKLEDSAMYFCARGSGPNTEAFFGQGTRLTVV.

The chain uses TRBV7-8 and TRBJ1-2, with D unresolved. The V end was cut by 2 bases, the J end by 4 bases, with 17 bases between. The CDR3 is made up of 16 amino acids. The germline V gene has CDR1 SGHVS and CDR2 FQNEAQ. The CDR3 bases are TGTGCCAGCAGCTTAAGTTTTGGCAGAGGCTCCTATGGCTACACCTTC. Translating gives CASSLSFGRGSYGYTF.

This clone was observed a single time. The chain carries TRBV4-2 and TRBJ2-4; 8 nucleotides match TRBD2. V dropped 0 bases and J dropped 8; count of bases not matched to a gene: 9. Germline loops: CDR1 LGHNA, CDR2 YNFKEQ. This CDR3 has 16 residues. CDR3 coding DNA: TGTGCCAGCAGCCAAGAATGGGGGACTAGTCGGGACATTCAGTACTTC. It yields the protein CASSQEWGTSRDIQYF.

The count of this clone is one. The chain has TRBV18 and TRBJ2-5, with D possibly being TRBD1 (6 bases). CDR3 length: 14 residues. V was shortened by 0 bases and J by 5 bases, with 10 bases between the two germline ends. Germline V gene data show CDR1 as KGHSH and CDR2 as LQKENI. CDR3 sequence reads: CASSPPGQRETQYF. The CDR3 nucleotides are TGTGCCAGCTCACCACCCGGACAGAGGGAGACCCAGTACTTC.

This chain joins TRBV7-8 and TRBJ1-6; D is uncertain. The CDR3 is made up of 14 amino acids. Per germline, CDR1 SGHVS and CDR2 FQNEAQ. Trimming shortened V by 3 bases and J by 8 bases, and 11 bases separated the two germline ends. The CDR3 sequence is CASSFSGGDSPLHF. CDR3 in DNA: TGTGCCAGCAGCTTCTCGGGCGGGGATTCACCCCTCCACTTT.

This sequence joins TRBV2 and TRBJ1-5; D is possibly TRBD1 (6 bases). This CDR3 is built from 14 residues. V lost 7 bases and J lost 7, with 17 bases in between. Germline CDR1 and CDR2: SNHLY and FYNNEI. The CDR3 loop is CASTQLGQSQPQHF. The CDR3 nucleotides are TGTGCCAGCACCCAATTAGGACAGTCCCAGCCCCAGCATTTT. Complete variable domain (other parts from reference TRBV2 and TRBJ1-5): EPEVTQTPSHQVTQMGQEVILRCVPISNHLYFYWYRQILGQKVEFLVSFYNNEISEKSEIFDDQFSVERPDGSNFTLKIRSTKLEDSAMYFCASTQLGQSQPQHFGDGTRLSIL.

The J gene is TRBJ2-1, the V gene TRBV13; 9 bases line up with TRBD2. Germline loops: CDR1 PRHDT, CDR2 FYEKMQ (reference sequence). This CDR3 is 16 amino acids long. With V trimmed by 1 base and J by 6 bases, 7 bases remained unmatched. CDR3 coding DNA: TGTGCCAGCAGCTTAGCGGGTAGCGGGAGAGGCAATGAGCAGTTCTTC. Its translation: CASSLAGSGRGNEQFF.

The chain is built from TRBV4-1 and TRBJ1-2, with D unclear. Trimming stripped 1 base from V and 11 bases from J, with 17 bases between. This CDR3 comprises 14 residues. The germline CDR1 and CDR2 sequences are MGHRA and YSYEKL. The CDR3 DNA is TGCGCCAGCAGCCAAGTTGCGGATGCCATCAGTTACACCTTC. Translation: CASSQVADAISYTF.

This rearrangement joins TRBV21-1 to TRBJ1-2. TRBV21-1 is noted as a pseudogene. The CDR3 is 15 residues long. The CDR3 is CASSKAFVGGCGYTF. Here the CDR3 DNA reads TGTGCCAGCAGCAAAGCCTTTGTGGGGGGATGCGGCTACACCTTC.

The chain employs TRBV6-5 and TRBJ1-3; the D gene is possibly TRBD1 (6 bases). Germline assignment: CDR1 MNHEY and CDR2 SVGAGI. CDR3 length equals 15 residues. V shed 2 bases and J shed 0 bases, with 8 bases lying between them. The CDR3 region has the DNA TGTGCCAGCAGTTACGGCAGGGGCTCTGGAAACACCATATATTTT. As protein: CASSYGRGSGNTIYF.

This clone was observed a single time. The V gene is TRBV2, the J gene TRBJ1-1; D call uncertain. The length of the CDR3 is 16 residues. Between the trimmed V and J ends, which lost 7 bases and 2 bases, there was a span of 20 bases. Germline CDR1 and CDR2: SNHLY and FYNNEI. CDR3 DNA sequence: TGTGCCAGCACGTTTGCGCCTCGCGGGGTTAACACTGAAGCTTTCTTT. Translation gives CASTFAPRGVNTEAFF.

V gene TRBV6-1 combines with J gene TRBJ2-7; TRBD1 agrees at 7 bases. The trim removed 4 bases at V and 4 bases at J, leaving 13 bases unmatched. Germline V CDR1 and CDR2: MNHNS, SASEGT. The CDR3 contains 16 residues. The CDR3 protein is CASSASSGGSLYEQYF. CDR3 DNA: TGTGCCAGCAGTGCTTCCTCAGGGGGTTCACTTTACGAGCAGTACTTC.

V usage is TRBV19 and J usage is TRBJ2-7; 8 positions agree with TRBD2. V shed 5 bases, J shed 6 bases, and the junction held 12 bases outside the gene matches. CDR1 LNHDA and CDR2 SQIVND come from the germline V gene (reference sequence). The CDR3 has 15 amino acids. The CDR3, as DNA: TGTGCCAGTAGTTCCCTAGCGGGTAGGGGCGGCGAGCAGTACTTC. The encoded protein is CASSSLAGRGGEQYF. The full variable domain, in which reference TRBV19 and TRBJ2-7 provide the parts outside the CDR3, is DGGITQSPKYLFRKEGQNVTLSCEQNLNHDAMYWYRQDPGQGLRLIYYSQIVNDFQKGDIAEGYSVSREKKESFPLTVTSAQKNPTAFYLCASSSLAGRGGEQYFGPGTRLTVT.

The CDR3, as DNA: TGCGCCAGCACCGACAGGGGAAACACTGAAGCTTTCTTT. Its translation: CASTDRGNTEAFF. The rearrangement joins TRBV5-1 to TRBJ1-1; 8 positions match TRBD1. Trimming took 6 bases from V and 2 from J; bases not matched to a gene: 3. Germline assignment: CDR1 SGHRS and CDR2 YFSETQ. The CDR3 totals 13 residues.

The rearrangement joins TRBV15 to TRBJ2-1, with TRBD2 matching over 10 bases. Unmatched junction bases numbered 11, after V lost 4 bases and J lost 2 bases. The germline CDR1 and CDR2 sequences are LNHNV and YYDKDF (reference sequence). The CDR3 has 18 residues. DNA of the CDR3: TGTGCCACCAGCACCCACCCCCTAGCGGGAGCTCCCTACAATGAGCAGTTCTTC. Protein sequence: CATSTHPLAGAPYNEQFF.

The chain recombines TRBV9 with TRBJ1-2; unclear D gene. V was cut by 1 base and J by 4 bases, with 5 bases left in between. Germline V gene lookup returns CDR1 SGDLS and CDR2 YYNGEE. The CDR3 covers 12 residues. The CDR3 region has the DNA TGTGCCAGCAGCGTAAGAGGCTATGGCTACACCTTC. Translation gives CASSVRGYGYTF.